Listed here is a single T cell receptor beta chain. Produced via immunoSEQ multiplex PCR; TCRdb's table is partial and in-frame only. This sample yields approximately 28,000 clones, of which 70% to 90% are seen a single time; just over 8% belongs to the top ten. The sample comes from a study of T cell changes during pregnancy in multiple sclerosis. In germline, CDR1 is SGDLS, CDR2 YYNGEE. CDR3 length equals 16 residues. The ends were cut back, 3 bases at V and 4 bases at J, with 19 bases in the middle. The rearrangement links TRBV9 to TRBJ1-2; D is ambiguous. The source was CD8+ T cells from peripheral blood mononuclear cells, collected after pregnancy. The clonotype comes from a female donor with multiple sclerosis, enrolled in a pregnancy study. The DNA for the CDR3 is TGTGCCAGCAGCGCGGGCTCACGGTTTGGAGGCTATGGCTACACCTTC. Translation: CASSAGSRFGGYGYTF.